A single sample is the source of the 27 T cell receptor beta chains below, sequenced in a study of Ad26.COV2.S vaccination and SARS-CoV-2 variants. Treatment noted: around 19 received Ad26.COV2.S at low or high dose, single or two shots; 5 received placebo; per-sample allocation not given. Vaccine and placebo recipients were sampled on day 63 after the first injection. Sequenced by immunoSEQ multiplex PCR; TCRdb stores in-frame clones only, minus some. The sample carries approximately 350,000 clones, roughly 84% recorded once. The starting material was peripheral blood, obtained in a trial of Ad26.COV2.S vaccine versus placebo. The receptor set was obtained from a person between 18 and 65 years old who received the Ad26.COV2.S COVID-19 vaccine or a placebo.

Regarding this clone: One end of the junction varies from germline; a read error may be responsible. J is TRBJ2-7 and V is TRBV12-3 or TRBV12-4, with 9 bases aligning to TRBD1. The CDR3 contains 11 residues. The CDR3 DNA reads TGTGCCAGCAGCCTAACCGGGACAGGGACCTTC. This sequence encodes CASSLTGTGTF.

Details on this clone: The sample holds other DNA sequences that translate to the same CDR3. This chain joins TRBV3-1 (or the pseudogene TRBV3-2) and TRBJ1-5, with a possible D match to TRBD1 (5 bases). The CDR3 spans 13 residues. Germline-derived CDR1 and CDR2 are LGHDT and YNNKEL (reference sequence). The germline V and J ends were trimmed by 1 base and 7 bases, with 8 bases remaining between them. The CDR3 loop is CASSQGGNQPQHF. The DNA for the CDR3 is TGTGCCAGCAGCCAAGGGGGGAACCAGCCCCAGCATTTT.

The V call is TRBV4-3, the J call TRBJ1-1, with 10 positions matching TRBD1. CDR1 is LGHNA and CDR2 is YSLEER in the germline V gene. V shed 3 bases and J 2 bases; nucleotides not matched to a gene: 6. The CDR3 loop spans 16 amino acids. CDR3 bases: TGCGCCAGCAGCCACTCGGGGACAGGGGTTAACACTGAAGCTTTCTTT. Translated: CASSHSGTGVNTEAFF.

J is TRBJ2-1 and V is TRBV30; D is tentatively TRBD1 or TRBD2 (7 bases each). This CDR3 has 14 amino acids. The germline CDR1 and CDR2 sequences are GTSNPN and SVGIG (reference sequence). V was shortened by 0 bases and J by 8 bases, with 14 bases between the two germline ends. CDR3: CAWSVGDSGDEQFF. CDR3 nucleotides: TGTGCCTGGAGTGTAGGGGACAGCGGGGATGAGCAGTTCTTC.

The CDR3 nucleotides read TGTGCCAGCAGCTATAGGGCGGGGTCCATGAACACTGAAGCTTTCTTT. This gives the protein CASSYRAGSMNTEAFF. J is TRBJ1-1 and V is TRBV11-2, with D unresolved. Germline values: CDR1 SGHAT, CDR2 FQNNGV. V was trimmed by 4 bases and J by 0 bases, leaving 15 bases between them. This CDR3 is built from 16 residues.

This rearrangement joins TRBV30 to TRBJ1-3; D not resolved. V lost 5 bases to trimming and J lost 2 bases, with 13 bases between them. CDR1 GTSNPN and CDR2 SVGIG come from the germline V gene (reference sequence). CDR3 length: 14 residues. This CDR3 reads CAWDATVPGNTIYF. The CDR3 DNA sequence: TGTGCCTGGGATGCAACAGTACCTGGAAACACCATATATTTT.

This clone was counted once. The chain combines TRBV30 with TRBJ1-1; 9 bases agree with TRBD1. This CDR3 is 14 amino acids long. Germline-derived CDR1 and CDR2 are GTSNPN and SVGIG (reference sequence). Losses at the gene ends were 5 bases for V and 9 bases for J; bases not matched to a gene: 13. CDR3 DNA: TGTGCCTGGGGACAGGGGAGTACAACACAACAAGCTTTCTTT. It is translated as CAWGQGSTTQQAFF.

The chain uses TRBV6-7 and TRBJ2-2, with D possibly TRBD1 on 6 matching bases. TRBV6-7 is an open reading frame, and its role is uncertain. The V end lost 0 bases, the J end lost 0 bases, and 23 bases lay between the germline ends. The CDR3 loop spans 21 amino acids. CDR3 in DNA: TGTGCCAGCAGTTACTCGCCCGTGCGCAGCAACAGGGAGACGAACACCGGGGAGCTGTTTTTT. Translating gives CASSYSPVRSNRETNTGELFF.

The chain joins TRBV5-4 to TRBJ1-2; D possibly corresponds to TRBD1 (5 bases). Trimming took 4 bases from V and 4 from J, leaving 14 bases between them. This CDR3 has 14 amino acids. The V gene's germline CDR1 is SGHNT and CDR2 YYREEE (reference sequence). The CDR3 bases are TGTGCCAGCAGCCCGGCCTGGGACGGCTATGGCTACACCTTC. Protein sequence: CASSPAWDGYGYTF.

The CDR3 spells CASSLVGSGNTIYF. The CDR3 DNA is TGTGCCAGCAGCTTAGTGGGCTCTGGAAACACCATATATTTT. The chain employs TRBV7-6 and TRBJ1-3; D not certain. Germline V gives CDR1 SGHVS, CDR2 FNYEAQ. This CDR3 spans 14 amino acids. The V gene lost 1 base and the J gene lost 0 bases, with 4 bases spanning the gap. The whole variable domain, filled in from reference TRBV7-6 and TRBJ1-3, reads GAGVSQSPRYKVTKRGQDVALRCDPISGHVSLYWYRQALGQGPEFLTYFNYEAQQDKSGLPNDRFSAERPEGSISTLTIQRTEQRDSAMYRCASSLVGSGNTIYFGEGSWLTVV.

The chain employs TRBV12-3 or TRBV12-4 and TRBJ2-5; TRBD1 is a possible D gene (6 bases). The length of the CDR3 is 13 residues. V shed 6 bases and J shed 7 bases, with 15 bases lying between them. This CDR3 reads CASSLDSWGTQYF. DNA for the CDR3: TGTGCCAGCAGCCTGGACAGTTGGGGGACCCAGTACTTC.

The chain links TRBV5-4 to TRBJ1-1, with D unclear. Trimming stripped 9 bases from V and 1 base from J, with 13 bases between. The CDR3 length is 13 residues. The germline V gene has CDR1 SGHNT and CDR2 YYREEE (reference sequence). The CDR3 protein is CATLHGENTEAFF. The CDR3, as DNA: TGTGCCACCCTACATGGGGAGAACACTGAAGCTTTCTTT.

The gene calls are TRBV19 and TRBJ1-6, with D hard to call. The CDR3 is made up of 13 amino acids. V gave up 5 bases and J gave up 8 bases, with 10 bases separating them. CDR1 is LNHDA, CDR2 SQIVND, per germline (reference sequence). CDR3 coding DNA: TGTGCCAGTAGTCCGGGGAGTTATTCACCCCTCCACTTT. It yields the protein CASSPGSYSPLHF.

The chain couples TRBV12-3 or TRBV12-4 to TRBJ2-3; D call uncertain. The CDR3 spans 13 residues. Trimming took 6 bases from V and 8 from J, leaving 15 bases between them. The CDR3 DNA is TGTGCCAGCAGCAATCTTGCGACTGGTACGCAGTATTTT. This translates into CASSNLATGTQYF.

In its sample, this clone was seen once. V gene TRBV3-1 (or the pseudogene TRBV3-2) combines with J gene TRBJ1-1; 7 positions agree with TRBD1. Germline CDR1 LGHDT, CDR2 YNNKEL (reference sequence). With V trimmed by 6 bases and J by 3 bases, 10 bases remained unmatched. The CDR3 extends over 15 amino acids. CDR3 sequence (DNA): TGTGCCAGCAGTGAGGCAGGGGGGAGTTACACTGAAGCTTTCTTT. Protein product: CASSEAGGSYTEAFF.

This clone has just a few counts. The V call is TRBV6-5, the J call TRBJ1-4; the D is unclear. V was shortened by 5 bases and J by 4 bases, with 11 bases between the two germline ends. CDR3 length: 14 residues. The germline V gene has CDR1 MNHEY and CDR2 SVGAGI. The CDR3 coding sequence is TGTGCCAGCAGTCGGACGGCGCGTAATGAAAAACTGTTTTTT. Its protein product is CASSRTARNEKLFF.

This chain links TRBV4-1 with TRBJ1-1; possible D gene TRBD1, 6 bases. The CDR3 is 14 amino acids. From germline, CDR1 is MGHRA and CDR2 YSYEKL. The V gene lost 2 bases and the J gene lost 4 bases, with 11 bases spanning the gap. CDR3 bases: TGCGCCAGCAGCCAACGGCGGGGGCCCACTGAAGCTTTCTTT. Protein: CASSQRRGPTEAFF.

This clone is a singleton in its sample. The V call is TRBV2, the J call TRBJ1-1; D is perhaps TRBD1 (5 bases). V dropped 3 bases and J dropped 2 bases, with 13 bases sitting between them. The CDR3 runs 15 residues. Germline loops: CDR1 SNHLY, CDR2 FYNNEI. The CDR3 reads CASSEWRGINTEAFF. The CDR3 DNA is TGTGCCAGCAGTGAGTGGAGGGGCATAAACACTGAAGCTTTCTTT.

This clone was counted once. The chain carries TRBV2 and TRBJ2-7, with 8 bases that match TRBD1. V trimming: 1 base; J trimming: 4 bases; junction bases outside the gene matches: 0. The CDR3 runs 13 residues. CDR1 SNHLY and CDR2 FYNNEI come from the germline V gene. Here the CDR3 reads CASSEGTGYEQYF. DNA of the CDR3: TGTGCCAGCAGTGAAGGGACAGGGTACGAGCAGTACTTC.

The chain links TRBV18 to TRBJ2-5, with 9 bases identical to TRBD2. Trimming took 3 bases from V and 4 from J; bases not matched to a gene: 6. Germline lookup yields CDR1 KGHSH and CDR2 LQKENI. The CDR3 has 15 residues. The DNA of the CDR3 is TGTGCCAGCTCACCGGGCGGGGGGGCGTCAGAGACCCAGTACTTC. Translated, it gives CASSPGGGASETQYF.

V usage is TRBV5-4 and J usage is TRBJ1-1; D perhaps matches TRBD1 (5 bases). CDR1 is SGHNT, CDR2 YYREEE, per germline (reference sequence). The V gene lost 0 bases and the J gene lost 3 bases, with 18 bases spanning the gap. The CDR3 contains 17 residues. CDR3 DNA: TGTGCCAGCAGCTTGGATCTCGGCAGGGTAGTATACACTGAAGCTTTCTTT. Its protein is CASSLDLGRVVYTEAFF.

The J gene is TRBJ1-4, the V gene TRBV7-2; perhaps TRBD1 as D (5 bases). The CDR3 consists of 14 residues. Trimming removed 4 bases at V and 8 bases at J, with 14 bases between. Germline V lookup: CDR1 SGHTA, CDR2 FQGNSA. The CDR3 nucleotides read TGTGCCAGCAGCTCCCAGGGTGTTGGGGAAAAACTGTTTTTT. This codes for CASSSQGVGEKLFF.

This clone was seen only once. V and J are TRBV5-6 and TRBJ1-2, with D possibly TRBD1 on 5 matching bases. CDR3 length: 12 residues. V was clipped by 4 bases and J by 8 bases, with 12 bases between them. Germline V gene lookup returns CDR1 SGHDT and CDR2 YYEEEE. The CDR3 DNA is TGTGCCAGCAGCCTGGACACTAGGGGCTACACCTTC. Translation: CASSLDTRGYTF.

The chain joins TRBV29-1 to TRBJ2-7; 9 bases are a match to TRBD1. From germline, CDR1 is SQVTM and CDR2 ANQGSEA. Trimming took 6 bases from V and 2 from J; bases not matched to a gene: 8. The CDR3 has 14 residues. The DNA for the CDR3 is TGCAGCGTCGGAACAGGGGGCGCCACCTACGAGCAGTACTTC. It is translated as CSVGTGGATYEQYF.

CDR3 sequence reads: CASSLSGDGRGKLFF. The CDR3 nucleotides are TGTGCCAGCAGTTTATCGGGAGACGGTCGGGGGAAACTGTTTTTT. This chain joins TRBV6-2 or TRBV6-3 and TRBJ1-4; tentatively, D is TRBD1 (5 bases). Germline V lookup: CDR1 MNHEY, CDR2 SVGEGT. This CDR3 is 15 amino acids long. V shed 4 bases and J shed 11 bases, with 20 bases lying between them.

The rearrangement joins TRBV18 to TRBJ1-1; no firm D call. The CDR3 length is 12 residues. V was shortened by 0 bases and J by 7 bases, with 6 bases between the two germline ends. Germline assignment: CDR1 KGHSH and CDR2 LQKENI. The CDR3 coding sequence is TGTGCCAGCTCACCACCGGACCGTGAAGCTTTCTTT. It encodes CASSPPDREAFF. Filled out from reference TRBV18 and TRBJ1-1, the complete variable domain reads NAGVMQNPRHLVRRRGQEARLRCSPMKGHSHVYWYRQLPEEGLKFMVYLQKENIIDESGMPKERFSAEFPKEGPSILRIQQVVRGDSAAYFCASSPPDREAFFGQGTRLTVV.

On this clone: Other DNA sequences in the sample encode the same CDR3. The CDR3 loop reads CASSLGGRNSPLHF. In DNA form, the CDR3 reads TGTGCCAGCAGCTTAGGGGGACGGAATTCACCCCTCCACTTT. The chain links TRBV7-2 to TRBJ1-6; tentatively, D is TRBD1 (5 bases). Germline CDR1 SGHTA, CDR2 FQGNSA. This CDR3 contains 14 residues. V shed 1 base and J shed 7 bases, with 8 bases lying between them.